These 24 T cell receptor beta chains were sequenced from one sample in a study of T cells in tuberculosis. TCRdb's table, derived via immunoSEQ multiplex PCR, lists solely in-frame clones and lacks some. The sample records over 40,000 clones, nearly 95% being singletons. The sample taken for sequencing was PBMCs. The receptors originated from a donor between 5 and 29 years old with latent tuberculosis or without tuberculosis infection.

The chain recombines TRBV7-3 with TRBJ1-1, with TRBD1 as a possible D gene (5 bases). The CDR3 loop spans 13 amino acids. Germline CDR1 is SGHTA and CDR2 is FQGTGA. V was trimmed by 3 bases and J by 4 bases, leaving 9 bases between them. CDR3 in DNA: TGTGCCAGCAGCTTTATGGGGCTCACTGAAGCTTTCTTT. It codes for CASSFMGLTEAFF.

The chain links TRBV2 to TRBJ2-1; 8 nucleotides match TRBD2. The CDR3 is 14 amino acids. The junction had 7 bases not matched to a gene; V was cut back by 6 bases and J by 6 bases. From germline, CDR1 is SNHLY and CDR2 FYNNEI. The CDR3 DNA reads TGTGCCAGCAGAGGTAGCGGGACTTTCAATGAGCAGTTCTTC. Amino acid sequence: CASRGSGTFNEQFF.

The CDR3 bases are TGTGCCAGCAGTGAAGAGGGCAGGGGAATGATTGAGCAGTTCTTC. Translating it yields CASSEEGRGMIEQFF. V is TRBV2 and J is TRBJ2-1; a weak D match, TRBD1 (6 bases). Germline values: CDR1 SNHLY, CDR2 FYNNEI. V was cut by 1 base and J by 9 bases, with 16 bases left in between. The CDR3 consists of 15 residues.

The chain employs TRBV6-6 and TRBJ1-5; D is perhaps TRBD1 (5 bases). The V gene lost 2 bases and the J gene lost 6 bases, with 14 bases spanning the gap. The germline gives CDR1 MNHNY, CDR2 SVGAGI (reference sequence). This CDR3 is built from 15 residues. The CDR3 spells CASSYSPTGGQPQHF. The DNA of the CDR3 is TGTGCCAGCAGTTACAGCCCAACAGGCGGTCAGCCCCAGCATTTT.

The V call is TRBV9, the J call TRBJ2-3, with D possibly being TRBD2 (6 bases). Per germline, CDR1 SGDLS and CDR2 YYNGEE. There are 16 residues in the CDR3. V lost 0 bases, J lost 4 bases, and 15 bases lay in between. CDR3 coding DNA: TGTGCCAGCAGCGTAGCTACGGGGGACGGGGCAGATACGCAGTATTTT. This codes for CASSVATGDGADTQYF.

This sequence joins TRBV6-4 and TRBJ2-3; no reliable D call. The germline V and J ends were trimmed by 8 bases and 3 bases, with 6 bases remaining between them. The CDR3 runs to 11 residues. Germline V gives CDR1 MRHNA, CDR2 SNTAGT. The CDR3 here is CASCRTDTQYF. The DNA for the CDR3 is TGTGCCAGCTGCAGGACAGATACGCAGTATTTT.

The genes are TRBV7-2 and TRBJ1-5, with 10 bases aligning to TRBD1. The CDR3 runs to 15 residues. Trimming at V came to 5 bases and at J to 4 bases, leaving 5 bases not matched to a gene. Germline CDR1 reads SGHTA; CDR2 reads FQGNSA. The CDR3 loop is CASSPRTGGNQPQHF. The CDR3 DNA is TGTGCCAGCAGCCCCCGGACAGGGGGAAATCAGCCCCAGCATTTT. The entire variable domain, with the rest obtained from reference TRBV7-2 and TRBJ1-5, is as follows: GAGVSQSPSNKVTEKGKDVELRCDPISGHTALYWYRQSLGQGLEFLIYFQGNSAPDKSGLPSDRFSAERTGGSVSTLTIQRTQQEDSAVYLCASSPRTGGNQPQHFGDGTRLSIL.

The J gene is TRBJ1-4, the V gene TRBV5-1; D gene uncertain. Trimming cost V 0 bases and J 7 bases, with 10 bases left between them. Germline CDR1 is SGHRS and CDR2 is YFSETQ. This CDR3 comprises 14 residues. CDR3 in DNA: TGCGCCAGCAGCTTGGAGCACGGAGGTGAAAAACTGTTTTTT. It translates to CASSLEHGGEKLFF.

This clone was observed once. The CDR3 reads CASRHRGRPYEQYF. The DNA for the CDR3 is TGTGCCAGTCGACACAGGGGGCGACCCTACGAGCAGTACTTC. The chain employs TRBV19 and TRBJ2-7; 9 nucleotides agree with TRBD1. Trimming removed 8 bases from V and 2 bases from J; junction bases left unmatched: 7. The CDR3 contains 14 residues. The germline CDR1 and CDR2 sequences are LNHDA and SQIVND (reference sequence).

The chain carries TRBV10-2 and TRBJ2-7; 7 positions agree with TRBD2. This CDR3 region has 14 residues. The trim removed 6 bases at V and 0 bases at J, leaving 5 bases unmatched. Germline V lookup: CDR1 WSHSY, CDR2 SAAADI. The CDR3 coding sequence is TGCGCCAGCAGAGGGACGGGGGGCTCCTACGAGCAGTACTTC. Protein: CASRGTGGSYEQYF.

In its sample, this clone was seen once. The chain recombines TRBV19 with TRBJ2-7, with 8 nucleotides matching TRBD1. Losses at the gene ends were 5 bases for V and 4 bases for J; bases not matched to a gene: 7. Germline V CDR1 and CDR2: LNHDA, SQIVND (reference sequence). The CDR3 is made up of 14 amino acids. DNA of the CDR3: TGTGCCAGTAGTTTCGGGACAGGAAGGTACGAGCAGTACTTC. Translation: CASSFGTGRYEQYF.

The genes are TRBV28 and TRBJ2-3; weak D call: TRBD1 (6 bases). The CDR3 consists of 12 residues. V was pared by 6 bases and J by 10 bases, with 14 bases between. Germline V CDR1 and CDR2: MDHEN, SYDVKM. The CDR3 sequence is CASRSPGESQYF. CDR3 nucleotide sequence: TGTGCCAGCAGATCACCAGGGGAGTCGCAGTATTTT.

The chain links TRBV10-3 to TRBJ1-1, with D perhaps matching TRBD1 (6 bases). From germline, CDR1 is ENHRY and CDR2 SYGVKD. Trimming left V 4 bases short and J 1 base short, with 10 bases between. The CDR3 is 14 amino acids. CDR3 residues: CAISGRTANTEAFF. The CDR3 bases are TGTGCCATCAGTGGTCGGACAGCGAACACTGAAGCTTTCTTT.

The CDR3 DNA follows: TGTGCCAGCAGCTTAGGAATAGACAGGGATAATGGCTACACCTTC. This gives the protein CASSLGIDRDNGYTF. The chain uses TRBV7-9 and TRBJ1-2, with 7 bases fitting TRBD1. V was pared by 1 base and J by 6 bases, with 8 bases of the junction left unmatched. Germline CDR1 reads SEHNR; CDR2 reads FQNEAQ (reference sequence). The CDR3 consists of 15 residues.

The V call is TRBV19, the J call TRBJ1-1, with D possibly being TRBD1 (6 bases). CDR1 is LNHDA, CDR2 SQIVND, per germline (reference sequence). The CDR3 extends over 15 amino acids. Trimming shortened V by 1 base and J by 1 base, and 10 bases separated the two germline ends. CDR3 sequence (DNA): TGTGCCAGTAGTATAGTGGCAGGGGCGAACACTGAAGCTTTCTTT. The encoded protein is CASSIVAGANTEAFF. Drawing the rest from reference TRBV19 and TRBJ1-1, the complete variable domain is DGGITQSPKYLFRKEGQNVTLSCEQNLNHDAMYWYRQDPGQGLRLIYYSQIVNDFQKGDIAEGYSVSREKKESFPLTVTSAQKNPTAFYLCASSIVAGANTEAFFGQGTRLTVV.

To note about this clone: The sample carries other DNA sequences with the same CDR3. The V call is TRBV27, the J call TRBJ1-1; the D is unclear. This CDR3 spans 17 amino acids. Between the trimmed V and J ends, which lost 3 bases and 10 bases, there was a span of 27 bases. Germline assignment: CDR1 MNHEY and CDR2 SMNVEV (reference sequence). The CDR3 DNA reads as TGTGCCAGCAGTTTCCGGGATAGCTACTCTTCACGCCTGGTAGCTTTCTTT. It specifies CASSFRDSYSSRLVAFF.

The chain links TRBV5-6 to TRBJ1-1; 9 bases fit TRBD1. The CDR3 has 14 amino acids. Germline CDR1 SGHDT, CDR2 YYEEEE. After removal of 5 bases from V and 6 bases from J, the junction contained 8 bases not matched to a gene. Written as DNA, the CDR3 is TGTGCCAGCAGGGGGACAGGGCGCCTTTCTGAAGCTTTCTTT. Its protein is CASRGTGRLSEAFF.

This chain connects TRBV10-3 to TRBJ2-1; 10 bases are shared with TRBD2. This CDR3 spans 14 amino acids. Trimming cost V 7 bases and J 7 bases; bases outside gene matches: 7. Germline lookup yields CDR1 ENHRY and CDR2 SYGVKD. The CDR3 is CAITELAGFNEQFF. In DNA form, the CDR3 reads TGTGCCATCACCGAACTAGCGGGATTTAATGAGCAGTTCTTC.

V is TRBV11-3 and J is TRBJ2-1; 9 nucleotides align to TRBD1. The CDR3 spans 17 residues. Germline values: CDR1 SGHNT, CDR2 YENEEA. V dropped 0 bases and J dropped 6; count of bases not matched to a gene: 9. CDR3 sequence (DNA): TGTGCCAGCAGCTTAGACGACCCCGGGACAGGGAGCAATGAGCAGTTCTTC. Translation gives CASSLDDPGTGSNEQFF.

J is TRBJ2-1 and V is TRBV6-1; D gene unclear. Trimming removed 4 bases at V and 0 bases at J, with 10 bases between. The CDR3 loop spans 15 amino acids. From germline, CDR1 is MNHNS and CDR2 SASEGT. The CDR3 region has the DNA TGTGCCAGCAGTGTCTACAGAGACTCCTACAATGAGCAGTTCTTC. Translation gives CASSVYRDSYNEQFF.

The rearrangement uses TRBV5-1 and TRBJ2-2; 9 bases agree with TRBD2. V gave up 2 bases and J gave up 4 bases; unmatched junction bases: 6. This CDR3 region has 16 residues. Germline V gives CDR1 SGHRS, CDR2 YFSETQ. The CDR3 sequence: CASSLDSGGSTGELFF. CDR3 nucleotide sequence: TGCGCCAGCAGCTTAGATAGCGGGGGTTCCACCGGGGAGCTGTTTTTT.

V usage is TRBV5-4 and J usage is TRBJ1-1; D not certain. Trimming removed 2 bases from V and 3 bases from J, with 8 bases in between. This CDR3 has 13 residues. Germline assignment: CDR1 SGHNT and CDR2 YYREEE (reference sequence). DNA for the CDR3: TGTGCCAGCAGCTTAAACACCTACACTGAAGCTTTCTTT. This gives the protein CASSLNTYTEAFF.

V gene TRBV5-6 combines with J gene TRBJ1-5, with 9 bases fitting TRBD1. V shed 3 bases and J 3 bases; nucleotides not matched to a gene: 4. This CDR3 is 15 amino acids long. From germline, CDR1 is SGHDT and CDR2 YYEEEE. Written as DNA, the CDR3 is TGTGCCAGCAGCTCGGACAGGGGCATCAATCAGCCCCAGCATTTT. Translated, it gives CASSSDRGINQPQHF.

CDR3 bases: TGTGCCATCAGTGATAACTCCTACAATGAGCAGTTCTTC. Its translation: CAISDNSYNEQFF. The V and J genes are TRBV10-3 and TRBJ2-1; D is uncertain. CDR3 length equals 13 residues. Germline CDR1 reads ENHRY; CDR2 reads SYGVKD. Trimming shortened V by 3 bases and J by 0 bases, and 3 bases separated the two germline ends.